This TCR beta chain was documented in a study of long-term antiretroviral therapy in people with HIV. Whole-study context: The earliest specimens came about a decade ahead of the 2015 immediate-ART recommendation. General study points: Post-ART diversity increased but stayed below transplant donor controls. In the period from the mid-2000s to the late 2010s, blood was collected, possibly under older ART regimens. HIV repertoire CDR3 lengths ranged less widely than those of controls.

A note on this clone: The antigen remains undetermined.

After removal of 4 bases from V and 4 bases from J, the junction contained 6 bases not matched to a gene. The V gene's germline CDR1 is SGHRS and CDR2 YFSETQ. The CDR3 extends over 15 amino acids. Runs used v3.0 of the immunoSEQ assay and were done at survey level. TCRdb's copy holds only in-frame clones and misses some; the assay was immunoSEQ multiplex PCR. The sample carries more than 11,000 clones, just over 75% recorded once. The material sequenced was unsorted PBMCs, taken 1.3 years before starting antiretroviral therapy. The chain has TRBV5-1 and TRBJ1-5; 9 positions match TRBD1. The receptor comes from a man aged 40-50 years with HIV. The CDR3 DNA sequence: TGCGCCAGCAGCACCGGGGACAGGGAAAATCAGCCCCAGCATTTT. The encoded protein is CASSTGDRENQPQHF.